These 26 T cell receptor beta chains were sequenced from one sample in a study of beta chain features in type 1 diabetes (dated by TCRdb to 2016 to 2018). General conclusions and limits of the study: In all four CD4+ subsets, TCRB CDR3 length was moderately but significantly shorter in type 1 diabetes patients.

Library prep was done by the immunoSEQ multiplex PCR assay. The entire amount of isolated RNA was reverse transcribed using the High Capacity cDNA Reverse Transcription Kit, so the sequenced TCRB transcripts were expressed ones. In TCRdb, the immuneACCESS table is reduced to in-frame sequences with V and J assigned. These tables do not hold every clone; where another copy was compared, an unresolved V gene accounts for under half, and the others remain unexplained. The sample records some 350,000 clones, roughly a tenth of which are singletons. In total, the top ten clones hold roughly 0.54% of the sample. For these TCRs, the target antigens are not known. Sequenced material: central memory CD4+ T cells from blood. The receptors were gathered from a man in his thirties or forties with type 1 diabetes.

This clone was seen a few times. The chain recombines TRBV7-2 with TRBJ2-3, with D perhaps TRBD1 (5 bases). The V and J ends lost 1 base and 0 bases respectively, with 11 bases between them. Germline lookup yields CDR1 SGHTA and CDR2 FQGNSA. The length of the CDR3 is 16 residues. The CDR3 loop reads CASSLVGAPSTDTQYF. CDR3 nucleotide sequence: TGTGCCAGCAGCTTAGTTGGGGCGCCTAGCACAGATACGCAGTATTTT.

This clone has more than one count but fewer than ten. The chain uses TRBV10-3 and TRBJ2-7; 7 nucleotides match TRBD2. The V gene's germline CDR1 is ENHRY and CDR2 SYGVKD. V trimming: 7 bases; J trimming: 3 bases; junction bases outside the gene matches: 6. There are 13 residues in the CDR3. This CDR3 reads CAIKSGTVYEQYF. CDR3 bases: TGTGCCATCAAGAGCGGGACGGTCTACGAGCAGTACTTC.

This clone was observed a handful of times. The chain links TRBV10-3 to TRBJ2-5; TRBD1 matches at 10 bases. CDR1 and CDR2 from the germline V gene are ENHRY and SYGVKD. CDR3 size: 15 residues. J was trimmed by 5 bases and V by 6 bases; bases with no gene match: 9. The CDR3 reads CAIRPGQGLEETQYF. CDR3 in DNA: TGTGCCATCAGACCGGGACAGGGGTTGGAGGAGACCCAGTACTTC.

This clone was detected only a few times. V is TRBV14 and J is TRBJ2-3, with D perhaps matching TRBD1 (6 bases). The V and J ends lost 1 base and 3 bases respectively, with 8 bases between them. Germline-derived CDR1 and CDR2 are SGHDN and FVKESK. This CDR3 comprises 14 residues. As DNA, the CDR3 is TGTGCCAGCAGCCAAGGACAGGTAACAGATACGCAGTATTTT. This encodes CASSQGQVTDTQYF. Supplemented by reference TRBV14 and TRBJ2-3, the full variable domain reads EAGVTQFPSHSVIEKGQTVTLRCDPISGHDNLYWYRRVMGKEIKFLLHFVKESKQDESGMPNNRFLAERTGGTYSTLKVQPAELEDSGVYFCASSQGQVTDTQYFGPGTRLTVL.

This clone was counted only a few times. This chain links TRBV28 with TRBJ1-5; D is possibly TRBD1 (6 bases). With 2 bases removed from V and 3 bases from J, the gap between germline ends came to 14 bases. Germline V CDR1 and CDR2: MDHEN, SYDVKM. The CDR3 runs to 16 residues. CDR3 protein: CASSLGGGGDNQPQHF. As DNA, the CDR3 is TGTGCCAGCAGTTTAGGAGGGGGTGGAGACAATCAGCCCCAGCATTTT.

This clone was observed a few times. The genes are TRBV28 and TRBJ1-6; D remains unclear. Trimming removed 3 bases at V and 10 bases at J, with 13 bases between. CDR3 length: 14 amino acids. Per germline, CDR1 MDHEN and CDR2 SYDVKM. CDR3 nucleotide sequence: TGTGCCAGCAGTTTCCGAGGATCCGGCTCACCCCTCCACTTT. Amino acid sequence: CASSFRGSGSPLHF.

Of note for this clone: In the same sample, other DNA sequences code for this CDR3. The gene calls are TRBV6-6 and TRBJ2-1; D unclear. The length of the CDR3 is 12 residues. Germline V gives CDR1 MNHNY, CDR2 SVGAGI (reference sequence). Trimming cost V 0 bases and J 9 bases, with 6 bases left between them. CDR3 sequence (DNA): TGTGCCAGCAGTTACTCAGAAGGTGAGCAGTTCTTC. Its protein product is CASSYSEGEQFF.

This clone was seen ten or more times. In DNA, the CDR3 is TGCGCCAGCAGCCAAGAAGGGAGAGGTGAAGCTTTCTTT. Protein product: CASSQEGRGEAFF. The chain is built from TRBV4-3 and TRBJ1-1, with unresolved D. The V end was cut by 0 bases, the J end by 7 bases, with 9 bases between. The germline V gene has CDR1 LGHNA and CDR2 YSLEER. This CDR3 is 13 amino acids long.

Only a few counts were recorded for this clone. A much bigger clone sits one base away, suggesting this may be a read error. CDR3 residues: CASSRTSGAYEQYF. The CDR3 region has the DNA TGTGCCAGCAGTCGGACTAGCGGGGCCTACGAGCAGTACTTC. The chain recombines TRBV7-2 with TRBJ2-7, with 12 bases identical to TRBD2. Trimming cost V 6 bases and J 2 bases; bases outside gene matches: 2. This CDR3 spans 14 amino acids. Germline V gene lookup returns CDR1 SGHTA and CDR2 FQGNSA.

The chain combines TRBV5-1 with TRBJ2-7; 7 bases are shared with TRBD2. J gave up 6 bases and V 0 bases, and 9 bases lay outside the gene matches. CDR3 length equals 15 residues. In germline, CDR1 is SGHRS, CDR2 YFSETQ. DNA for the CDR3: TGCGCCAGCAGCTTGGCGCATGCAGGGAGGGGCGAGCAGTACTTC. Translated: CASSLAHAGRGEQYF.

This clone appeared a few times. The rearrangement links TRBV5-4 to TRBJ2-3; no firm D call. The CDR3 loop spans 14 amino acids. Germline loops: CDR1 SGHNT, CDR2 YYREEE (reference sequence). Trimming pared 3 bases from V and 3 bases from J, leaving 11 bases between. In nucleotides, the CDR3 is TGTGCCAGCAGCTCCCTGGGGATGACAGATACGCAGTATTTT. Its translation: CASSSLGMTDTQYF.

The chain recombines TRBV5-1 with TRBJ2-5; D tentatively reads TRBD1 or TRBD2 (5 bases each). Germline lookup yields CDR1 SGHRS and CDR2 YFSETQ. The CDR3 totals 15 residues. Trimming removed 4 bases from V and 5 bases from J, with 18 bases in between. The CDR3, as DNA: TGCGCCAGCAGCACCGGAAGGCAGGGCGGGGAGACCCAGTACTTC. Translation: CASSTGRQGGETQYF.

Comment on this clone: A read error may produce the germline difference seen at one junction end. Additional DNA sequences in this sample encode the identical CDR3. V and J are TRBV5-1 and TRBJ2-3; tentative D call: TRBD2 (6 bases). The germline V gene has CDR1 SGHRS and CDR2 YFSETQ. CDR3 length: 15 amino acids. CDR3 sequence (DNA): TGCGCCAGCAGCTTGGGCGGGGTCCGAGGTGATACACAGTATTTT. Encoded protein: CASSLGGVRGDTQYF.

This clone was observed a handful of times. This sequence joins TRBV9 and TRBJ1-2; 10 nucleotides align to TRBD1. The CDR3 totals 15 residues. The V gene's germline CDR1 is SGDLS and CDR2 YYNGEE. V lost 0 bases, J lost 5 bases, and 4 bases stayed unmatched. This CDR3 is CASSVDPGQGYGYTF. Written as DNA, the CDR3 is TGTGCCAGCAGCGTAGATCCGGGACAGGGGTATGGCTACACCTTC.

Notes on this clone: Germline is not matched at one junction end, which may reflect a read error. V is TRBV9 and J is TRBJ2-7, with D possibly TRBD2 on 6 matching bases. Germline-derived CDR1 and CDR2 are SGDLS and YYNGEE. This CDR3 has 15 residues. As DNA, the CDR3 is TGTGCCTGCAGCCAAGGAGGGGCCGCCTCCTACGAGCAGTACTTC. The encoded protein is CACSQGGAASYEQYF.

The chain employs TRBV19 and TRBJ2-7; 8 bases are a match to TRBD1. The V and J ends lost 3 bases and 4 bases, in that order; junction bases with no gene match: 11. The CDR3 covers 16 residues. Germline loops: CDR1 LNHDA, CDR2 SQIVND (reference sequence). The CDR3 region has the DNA TGTGCCAGTAGTATCTCCACCGACAGGGGTCGGTACGAGCAGTACTTC. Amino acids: CASSISTDRGRYEQYF.

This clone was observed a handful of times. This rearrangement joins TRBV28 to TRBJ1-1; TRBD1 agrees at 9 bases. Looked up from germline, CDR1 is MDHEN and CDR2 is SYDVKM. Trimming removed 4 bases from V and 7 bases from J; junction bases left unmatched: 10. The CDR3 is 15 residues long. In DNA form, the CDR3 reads TGTGCCAGCAGTTCCTCCGGGACAGGGTTGAGTGAAGCTTTCTTT. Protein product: CASSSSGTGLSEAFF. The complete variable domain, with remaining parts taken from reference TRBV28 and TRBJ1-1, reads DVKVTQSSRYLVKRTGEKVFLECVQDMDHENMFWYRQDPGLGLRLIYFSYDVKMKEKGDIPEGYSVSREKKERFSLILESASTNQTSMYLCASSSSGTGLSEAFFGQGTRLTVV.

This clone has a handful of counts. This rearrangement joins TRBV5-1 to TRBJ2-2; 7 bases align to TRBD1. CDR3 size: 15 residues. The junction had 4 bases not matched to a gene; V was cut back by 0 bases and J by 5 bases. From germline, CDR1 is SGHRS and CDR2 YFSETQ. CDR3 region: CASSLGQGDTGELFF. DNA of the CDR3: TGCGCCAGCAGCTTGGGGCAGGGGGATACCGGGGAGCTGTTTTTT. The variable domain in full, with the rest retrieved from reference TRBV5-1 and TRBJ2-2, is KAGVTQTPRYLIKTRGQQVTLSCSPISGHRSVSWYQQTPGQGLQFLFEYFSETQRNKGNFPGRFSGRQFSNSRSEMNVSTLELGDSALYLCASSLGQGDTGELFFGEGSRLTVL.

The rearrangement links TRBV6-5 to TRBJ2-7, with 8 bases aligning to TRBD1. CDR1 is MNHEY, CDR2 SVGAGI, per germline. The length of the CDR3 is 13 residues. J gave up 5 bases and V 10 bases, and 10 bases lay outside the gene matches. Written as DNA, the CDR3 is TGTGCCATCAGGGGGACAGGTGGGGACGAGCAGTACTTC. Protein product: CAIRGTGGDEQYF.

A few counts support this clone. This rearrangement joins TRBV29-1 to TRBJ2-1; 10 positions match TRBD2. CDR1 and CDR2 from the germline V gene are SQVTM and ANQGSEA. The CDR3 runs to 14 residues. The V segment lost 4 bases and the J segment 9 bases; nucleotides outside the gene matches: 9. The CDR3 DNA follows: TGCAGCGTTGTCGTAGTAGCGGGGGGAGGTGAGCAGTTCTTC. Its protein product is CSVVVVAGGGEQFF.

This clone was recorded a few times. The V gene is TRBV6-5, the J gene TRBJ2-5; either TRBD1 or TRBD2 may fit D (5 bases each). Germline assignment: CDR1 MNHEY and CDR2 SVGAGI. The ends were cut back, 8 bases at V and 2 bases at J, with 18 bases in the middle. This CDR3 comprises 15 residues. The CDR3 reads CASHILGGGQETQYF. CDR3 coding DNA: TGTGCCAGCCACATACTAGGTGGGGGACAAGAGACCCAGTACTTC.

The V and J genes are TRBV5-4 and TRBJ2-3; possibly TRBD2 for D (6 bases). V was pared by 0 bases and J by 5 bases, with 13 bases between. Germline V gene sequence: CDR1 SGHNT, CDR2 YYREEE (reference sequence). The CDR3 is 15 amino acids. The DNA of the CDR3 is TGTGCCAGCAGCTTGGAGTCGGGAGTAGGAGATACGCAGTATTTT. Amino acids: CASSLESGVGDTQYF.

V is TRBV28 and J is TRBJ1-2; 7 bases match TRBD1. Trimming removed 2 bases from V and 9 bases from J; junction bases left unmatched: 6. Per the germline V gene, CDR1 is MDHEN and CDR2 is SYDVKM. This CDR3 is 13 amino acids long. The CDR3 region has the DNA TGTGCCAGCAGTTTAGTACAGGGGAATCGCTACACCTTC. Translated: CASSLVQGNRYTF.

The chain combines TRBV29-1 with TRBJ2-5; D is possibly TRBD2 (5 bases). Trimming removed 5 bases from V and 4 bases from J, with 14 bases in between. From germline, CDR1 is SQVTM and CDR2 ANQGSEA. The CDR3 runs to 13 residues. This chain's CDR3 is CSVSLGLPETQYF. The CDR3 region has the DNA TGCAGCGTTTCCCTAGGACTCCCAGAGACCCAGTACTTC.

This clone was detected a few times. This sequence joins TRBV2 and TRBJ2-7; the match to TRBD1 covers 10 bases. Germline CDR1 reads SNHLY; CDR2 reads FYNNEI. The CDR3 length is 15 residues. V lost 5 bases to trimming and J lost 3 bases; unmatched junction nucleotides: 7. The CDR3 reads CASSPGQGMDYEQYF. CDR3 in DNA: TGTGCCAGCAGTCCGGGACAGGGGATGGACTACGAGCAGTACTTC.

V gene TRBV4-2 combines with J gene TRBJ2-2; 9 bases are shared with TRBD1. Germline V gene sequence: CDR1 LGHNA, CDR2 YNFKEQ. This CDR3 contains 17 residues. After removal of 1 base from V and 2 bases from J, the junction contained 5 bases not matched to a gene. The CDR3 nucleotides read TGTGCCAGCAGCCAAGGCCCGGGACAGGGAAACACCGGGGAGCTGTTTTTT. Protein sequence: CASSQGPGQGNTGELFF.